The source of this T cell receptor beta chain is a study of cytomegalovirus exposure and HLA in healthy donors. The overall study: Most genotyped donors, 81% of about 430, had Caucasian-associated genetic ancestry. Broader study findings: The authors assumed roughly uniform sequencing depth across donors for presence/absence analyses. Usually a TCR sequence was rare, but some public TCRs were found in many donors.

In this sample, this clone turned up once. The antigen remains undetermined. Use of 60 Vbeta and 13 Jbeta primers characterized the PCR. Libraries were prepared by immunoSEQ multiplex PCR; TCRdb keeps only in-frame clonotypes and omits some of them. This table has 150,000 or so clones, around 75% appearing once. CDR3 length: 15 residues. The trim removed 5 bases at V and 8 bases at J, leaving 8 bases unmatched. CDR1 and CDR2 from the germline V gene are SNHLY and FYNNEI. The sequence came from a man aged 18 to 35 in good health and CMV-seropositive. The chain employs TRBV2 and TRBJ1-6, with 8 positions matching TRBD1. The sample comprised PBMCs. This chain's CDR3 is CASSLQGARDSPLHF. For the CDR3, the DNA is TGTGCCAGCAGTCTCCAGGGGGCTAGGGATTCACCCCTCCACTTT.